The sequence of this T cell receptor (beta chain) was determined in a study of T cells in narcolepsy (dated by TCRdb to about 2018). In terms of the full investigation: Healthy control donors were enrolled in the study alongside patients who had narcolepsy type 1 or type 2 (NT1, NT2). The study used TCR Vbeta sequencing to track clonotypes in blood and CSF while looking for autoreactive T cells in narcolepsy patients that target self-antigens of hypocretin neurons (hypocretin, TRIB2).

General findings and caveats noted by the study authors: No sequences matching autoreactive T cell clones were present in some of the blood memory CD4+ repertoires from patients and controls. Numbers of sequenced blood memory CD4+ clonotypes were comparable, with averages of approximately 40,000 in patients and about 35,000 in controls. Plots comparing CSF and blood CD4+ T cell clonotypes from the same patient highlighted HCRT-specific and TRIB2-specific autoreactive clonotypes. Autoreactive clonotypes were reported to be detected serially in the blood of the same patients and of different patients, but not in the blood of healthy controls.

For TCR Vbeta sequencing, memory CD4+ T cells were sorted ex vivo from the peripheral blood of both healthy controls and narcolepsy patients. The CDR3, from cysteine to phenylalanine, totals 13 residues. Only the CDR3 DNA is retained, 39 bases long and in frame from the first base. CDR1 SGHTS and CDR2 YDEGEE are derived from the germline V gene. V and J lose 3 bases and 7 bases, and a span of 11 bases separates them. A word on this clone: The antigen it recognizes is unknown. The input lacks base qualities; no much larger clone sits a single base away.

Library creation used the immunoSEQ multiplex PCR assay. As stored in TCRdb, this immuneACCESS dataset retains in-frame rearrangements with V and J assigned. A fraction of the clones does not appear; measured against another copy, unresolved V genes explain less than half of the discrepancy, and the remainder lacks a known reason. The sample table contains approximately 28,000 clones; only one count was recorded for roughly 80% of them. The ten largest clones take up roughly 0.98% of the sample. The clonotype comes from a human donor in good health. The chain joins TRBV5-8 to TRBJ1-5; matching of 5 bases hints at TRBD1 as the D gene. Material for sequencing was memory (CD45RA-) CD4+ T cells from blood. In light of the paper, this sample's cell subset or site label describes: memory T cells sorted ex vivo from peripheral blood. Read as DNA, the sequence is TGTGCCAGCAGCTCGGGGGAGGGGCAGCCCCAGCATTTT. Translated, it gives CASSSGEGQPQHF.